This entry lists 24 T cell receptor beta chains sequenced from one sample in a study of cytomegalovirus exposure and HLA in healthy donors. The table came from immunoSEQ multiplex PCR; TCRdb's copy has only in-frame clones and leaves some out. The table records some 130,000 clones, roughly 88% of them present only once. The sample consisted of PBMCs. The receptors here all came from a young woman in good health and CMV-seropositive.

The rearrangement links TRBV4-1 to TRBJ1-1, with D possibly TRBD1 on 5 matching bases. This CDR3 region has 14 residues. CDR1 is MGHRA and CDR2 is YSYEKL in the germline V gene. Trimming took off 1 base at V and 0 bases at J, with 6 bases between the two ends. The chain's CDR3 is CASSQVTVNTEAFF. CDR3 DNA sequence: TGCGCCAGCAGCCAAGTGACAGTGAACACTGAAGCTTTCTTT.

The J gene is TRBJ1-2, the V gene TRBV16; 7 bases are a match to TRBD1. V lost 6 bases to trimming and J lost 8 bases; unmatched junction nucleotides: 9. Per the germline V gene, CDR1 is KGHSY and CDR2 is FQNENV. The CDR3 has 13 residues. The CDR3 region is CASSGTAGSGYTF. As DNA, the CDR3 is TGTGCCAGCAGTGGGACAGCAGGCTCCGGCTACACCTTC.

J is TRBJ2-7 and V is TRBV27; D is unresolved. Deletions cut 0 bases from V and 1 base from J, with 13 bases between. The CDR3 extends over 16 amino acids. From germline, CDR1 is MNHEY and CDR2 SMNVEV (reference sequence). The CDR3: CASSLSLAEFSYEQYF. The CDR3 bases are TGTGCCAGCAGTTTATCGTTGGCGGAATTTTCCTACGAGCAGTACTTC.

The chain combines TRBV4-1 with TRBJ1-3; D unclear. With 1 base removed from V and 1 base from J, the gap between germline ends came to 8 bases. The CDR3 has 15 residues. Germline V lookup: CDR1 MGHRA, CDR2 YSYEKL. The chain's CDR3 is CASSQVAGSGNTIYF. DNA for the CDR3: TGCGCCAGCAGCCAAGTTGCGGGATCTGGAAACACCATATATTTT.

In its sample, this clone was seen once. V and J are TRBV6-5 and TRBJ1-3, with D tentatively TRBD1 (6 bases). CDR1 and CDR2 from the germline V gene are MNHEY and SVGAGI. V gave up 3 bases and J gave up 3 bases, with 12 bases separating them. The CDR3 sequence is 15 residues long. CDR3 bases: TGTGCCAGCAGTTATCGGGGGGGCCTTGGAAACACCATATATTTT. Its translation is CASSYRGGLGNTIYF.

This clone was seen more than once but under ten times. This chain uses TRBV2 with TRBJ2-7; 7 nucleotides match TRBD2. Germline V gene data show CDR1 as SNHLY and CDR2 as FYNNEI. The V gene end was trimmed by 3 bases and the J gene end by 2 bases; junction bases not matched to a gene: 4. The CDR3 totals 14 residues. The chain's CDR3 is CASSEGGFTYEQYF. CDR3 in DNA: TGTGCCAGCAGTGAGGGAGGGTTCACCTACGAGCAGTACTTC.

The rearrangement joins TRBV4-1 to TRBJ2-1; 13 bases map to TRBD2. The CDR3 extends over 18 amino acids. The junction had 8 bases not matched to a gene; V was cut back by 0 bases and J by 6 bases. Germline assignment: CDR1 MGHRA and CDR2 YSYEKL. CDR3 residues: CASSQEWTSGSLGNEQFF. The CDR3 region has the DNA TGCGCCAGCAGCCAAGAGTGGACTAGCGGGAGCTTGGGCAATGAGCAGTTCTTC.

This chain uses TRBV12-5 with TRBJ1-2, with 9 bases fitting TRBD1. The CDR3 has 16 amino acids. After removal of 6 bases from V and 5 bases from J, the junction contained 13 bases not matched to a gene. CDR1 and CDR2 from the germline V gene are LGHNT and FRNRAP. CDR3 loop: CASGIDRGVARYGYTF. CDR3 bases: TGTGCTAGTGGCATCGACAGGGGGGTCGCGAGGTATGGCTACACCTTC.

This chain joins TRBV19 and TRBJ1-4; weak D call: TRBD1 (5 bases). CDR1 LNHDA and CDR2 SQIVND come from the germline V gene (reference sequence). The CDR3 sequence is 15 residues long. The V end lost 1 base, the J end lost 1 base, and 7 bases lay between the germline ends. The chain's CDR3 is CASSIGGLTNEKLFF. DNA of the CDR3: TGTGCCAGTAGTATAGGGGGACTAACTAATGAAAAACTGTTTTTT.

This clone is termed medium-sized. The rearrangement uses TRBV19 and TRBJ1-6, with a tentative D call TRBD1 (5 bases). The CDR3 extends over 12 amino acids. The germline V and J ends were trimmed by 6 bases and 14 bases, with 14 bases remaining between them. Per the germline V gene, CDR1 is LNHDA and CDR2 is SQIVND (reference sequence). The CDR3 DNA reads as TGTGCCAGTAGATCGGGGGATAAGGCCCTCCACTTT. This sequence encodes CASRSGDKALHF.

This clone was found a few times. The chain employs TRBV25-1 and TRBJ1-2; perhaps TRBD1 as D (6 bases). This CDR3 is 14 amino acids long. The V end lost 5 bases, the J end lost 4 bases, and 14 bases lay between the germline ends. Germline CDR1 is MGHDK and CDR2 is SYGVNS. CDR3 sequence (DNA): TGTGCCAGCAGTCCCAGAACAGGGACCTATGGCTACACCTTC. Translating gives CASSPRTGTYGYTF.

V usage is TRBV5-1 and J usage is TRBJ2-1, with a tentative D call TRBD2 (6 bases). V shed 9 bases and J shed 4 bases, with 20 bases lying between them. Germline loops: CDR1 SGHRS, CDR2 YFSETQ. This CDR3 has 15 residues. DNA of the CDR3: TGCGCCAACCTGAGCCTGACGGGGGTTTACAATGAGCAGTTCTTC. Protein sequence: CANLSLTGVYNEQFF.

The chain recombines TRBV7-2 with TRBJ2-5, with 7 bases aligning to TRBD1. Germline-derived CDR1 and CDR2 are SGHTA and FQGNSA. This CDR3 region has 13 residues. J gave up 1 base and V 5 bases, and 1 base lay outside the gene matches. CDR3: CASSRTGQETQYF. CDR3 coding DNA: TGTGCCAGCAGCCGGACAGGCCAAGAGACCCAGTACTTC.

J is TRBJ2-3 and V is TRBV18; tentative D call: TRBD2 (5 bases). V was cut by 1 base and J by 4 bases, with 9 bases left in between. Germline V gene lookup returns CDR1 KGHSH and CDR2 LQKENI. The CDR3 loop spans 14 amino acids. The CDR3 protein is CASSPLGRADTQYF. The DNA of the CDR3 is TGTGCCAGCTCACCACTTGGGAGAGCAGATACGCAGTATTTT. Drawing the rest from reference TRBV18 and TRBJ2-3, the complete variable domain is NAGVMQNPRHLVRRRGQEARLRCSPMKGHSHVYWYRQLPEEGLKFMVYLQKENIIDESGMPKERFSAEFPKEGPSILRIQQVVRGDSAAYFCASSPLGRADTQYFGPGTRLTVL.

This rearrangement joins TRBV6-5 to TRBJ2-1; 9 nucleotides line up with TRBD1. CDR3 length: 15 residues. V was clipped by 6 bases and J by 7 bases; unmatched bases: 10. Germline values: CDR1 MNHEY, CDR2 SVGAGI. CDR3 nucleotide sequence: TGTGCCAGCAGAGAGGGACAGGGCCTTTTAAATGAGCAGTTCTTC. Translated: CASREGQGLLNEQFF.

The V call is TRBV6-5, the J call TRBJ1-2; 11 nucleotides agree with TRBD1. CDR3 length: 15 residues. V gave up 6 bases and J gave up 3 bases; unmatched junction bases: 6. Looked up from germline, CDR1 is MNHEY and CDR2 is SVGAGI. The CDR3, as DNA: TGTGCCAGCAGACGTCCGGGACAGGGGGACTATGGCTACACCTTC. Its protein is CASRRPGQGDYGYTF.

This chain links TRBV7-6 with TRBJ2-1, with 7 nucleotides matching TRBD1. After removal of 5 bases from V and 2 bases from J, the junction contained 6 bases not matched to a gene. Germline V gives CDR1 SGHVS, CDR2 FNYEAQ. The CDR3 is 15 residues long. The DNA of the CDR3 is TGTGCCAGCAGCCTACGACAGGGAACCTACAATGAGCAGTTCTTC. Translating gives CASSLRQGTYNEQFF.

This clone was detected many times. The chain links TRBV4-3 to TRBJ2-1; TRBD2 matches 14 bases. The ends lost 3 bases at V and 7 bases at J; junction bases unmatched: 8. The CDR3 consists of 17 residues. The germline V gene encodes CDR1 LGHNA and CDR2 YSLEER. The CDR3, as DNA: TGCGCCAGCAGCCATCGTGAGGGACTAGCGGGAGTGAATGAGCAGTTCTTC. It codes for CASSHREGLAGVNEQFF.

The V call is TRBV19, the J call TRBJ1-5, with 11 bases identical to TRBD1. From germline, CDR1 is LNHDA and CDR2 SQIVND (reference sequence). This CDR3 is built from 15 residues. J gave up 7 bases and V 6 bases, and 8 bases lay outside the gene matches. CDR3 nucleotides: TGTGCCAGTAGCGAAAAGGGACAGGGGGGCCAGCCCCAGCATTTT. It specifies CASSEKGQGGQPQHF.

This CDR3 reads CASSEALLGTGNSPLHF. The CDR3 nucleotides are TGTGCCAGCAGTGAAGCGCTTCTAGGGACAGGAAATTCACCCCTCCACTTT. J is TRBJ1-6 and V is TRBV6-1, with 8 bases aligning to TRBD1. V lost 0 bases and J lost 7; bases outside the gene matches: 8. CDR3 length: 17 residues. CDR1 and CDR2 (germline): MNHNS, SASEGT.

V gene TRBV6-1 combines with J gene TRBJ1-5, with D tentatively TRBD1 (6 bases). V was pared by 0 bases and J by 1 base, with 16 bases between. In germline, CDR1 is MNHNS, CDR2 SASEGT. The CDR3 has 18 amino acids. This chain's CDR3 is CASSEARSVGASNQPQHF. Here the CDR3 DNA reads TGTGCCAGCAGTGAAGCGCGGTCTGTGGGGGCGAGCAATCAGCCCCAGCATTTT.

In its sample, this clone was seen once. The chain is built from TRBV27 and TRBJ1-1, with D maybe TRBD1 (6 bases). The ends were cut back, 7 bases at V and 4 bases at J, with 16 bases in the middle. This CDR3 contains 14 residues. The germline V gene encodes CDR1 MNHEY and CDR2 SMNVEV (reference sequence). This CDR3 reads CASIPQGRGTEAFF. Written as DNA, the CDR3 is TGTGCCAGCATCCCACAGGGAAGAGGCACTGAAGCTTTCTTT.

This chain connects TRBV19 to TRBJ1-4, with 9 bases matching TRBD1. Germline CDR1 is LNHDA and CDR2 is SQIVND (reference sequence). This CDR3 has 12 amino acids. After removal of 8 bases from V and 8 bases from J, the junction contained 3 bases not matched to a gene. The CDR3 sequence: CASRQGGEKLFF. The CDR3 DNA reads TGTGCCAGTCGACAGGGGGGCGAAAAACTGTTTTTT. Based on the CDR3 plus reference TRBV19 and TRBJ1-4, the full variable domain is DGGITQSPKYLFRKEGQNVTLSCEQNLNHDAMYWYRQDPGQGLRLIYYSQIVNDFQKGDIAEGYSVSREKKESFPLTVTSAQKNPTAFYLCASRQGGEKLFFGSGTQLSVL.

The V call is TRBV30, the J call TRBJ2-7, with 10 bases aligning to TRBD1. The CDR3 covers 12 residues. V gave up 5 bases and J gave up 4 bases; unmatched junction bases: 2. CDR1 is GTSNPN and CDR2 is SVGIG in the germline V gene (reference sequence). CDR3 in amino acids: CAWGTGVYEQYF. CDR3 nucleotides: TGTGCCTGGGGGACAGGGGTTTACGAGCAGTACTTC. Supplemented by reference TRBV30 and TRBJ2-7, the full variable domain reads SQTIHQWPATLVQPVGSPLSLECTVEGTSNPNLYWYRQAAGRGLQLLFYSVGIGQISSEVPQNLSASRPQDRQFILSSKKLLLSDSGFYLCAWGTGVYEQYFGPGTRLTVT.